This TCR beta chain was observed in a study of T and B cells in COVID-19 patients. The wider study: Blood was sampled from COVID-19 patients who were either actively infected or recovered. At median age around 31 years, recovered patients were younger than active-infection patients at approximately 68.

CDR1 LGHNA and CDR2 YSLEER come from the germline V gene. The CDR3 spans 18 residues. Multiplex PCR with BIOMED2 TRB-A/B primer pools amplified TRB rearrangements. TCRdb reprocessed the multiplex PCR reads via MiXCR and lists one record per CDR3 protein. The sample holds some 7,800 distinct CDR3 sequences, roughly 25% seen once. On this clonotype itself: Its antigen is as yet unknown. The germline gene is not matched at one end of the junction; a read error may be the cause.

Regarding the study as a whole: Patients with COVID-19 reportedly showed strongly skewed T cell receptor beta variable and joining gene usage.

Each TRB amplification used about 250-550 ng of genomic DNA from blood. The chain links TRBV4-3 to TRBJ1-4, with D possibly TRBD1 on 5 matching bases. The sample consisted of blood. The clonotype comes from a human donor who had recovered from COVID-19. This CDR3 is CASSQERRGFVTNEKLFF. DNA for the CDR3: TGTGCCAGCAGCCAAGAGCGGCGGGGGTTCGTCACTAATGAAAAACTGTTTTTT.